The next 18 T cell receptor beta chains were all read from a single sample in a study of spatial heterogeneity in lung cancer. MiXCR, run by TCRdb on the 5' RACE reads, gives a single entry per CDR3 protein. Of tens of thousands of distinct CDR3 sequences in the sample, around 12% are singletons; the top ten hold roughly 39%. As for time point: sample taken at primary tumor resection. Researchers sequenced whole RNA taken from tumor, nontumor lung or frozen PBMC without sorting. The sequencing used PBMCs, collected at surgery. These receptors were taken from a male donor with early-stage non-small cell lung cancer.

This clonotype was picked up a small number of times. The CDR3 reads CASRKTETYEQYF. The CDR3 region has the DNA TGTGCCAGCAGGAAGACAGAAACCTACGAGCAGTACTTC. The genes are TRBV6-1 and TRBJ2-7, with a possible D match to TRBD1 (5 bases). Trimming shortened V by 6 bases and J by 2 bases, and 11 bases separated the two germline ends. Germline assignment: CDR1 MNHNS and CDR2 SASEGT. The CDR3 extends over 13 amino acids.

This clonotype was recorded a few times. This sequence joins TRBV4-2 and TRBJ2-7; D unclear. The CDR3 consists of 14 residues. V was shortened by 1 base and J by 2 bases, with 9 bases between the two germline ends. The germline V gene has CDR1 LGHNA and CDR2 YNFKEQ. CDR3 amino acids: CASSQAGATYEQYF. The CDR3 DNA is TGTGCCAGCAGCCAAGCGGGTGCTACCTACGAGCAGTACTTC.

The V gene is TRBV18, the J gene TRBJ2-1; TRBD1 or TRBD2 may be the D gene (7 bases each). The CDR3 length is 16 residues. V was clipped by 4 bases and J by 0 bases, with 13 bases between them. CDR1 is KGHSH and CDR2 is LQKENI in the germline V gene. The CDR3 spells CASSREGANSYNEQFF. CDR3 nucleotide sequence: TGTGCCAGCTCACGGGAGGGGGCAAACTCCTACAATGAGCAGTTCTTC.

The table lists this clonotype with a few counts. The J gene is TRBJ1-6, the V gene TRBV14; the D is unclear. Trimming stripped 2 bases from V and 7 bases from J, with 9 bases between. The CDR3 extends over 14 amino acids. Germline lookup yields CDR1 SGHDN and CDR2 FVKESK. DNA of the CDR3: TGTGCCAGCAGCCAAAGACACAAGAATTCACCCCTCCACTTT. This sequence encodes CASSQRHKNSPLHF.

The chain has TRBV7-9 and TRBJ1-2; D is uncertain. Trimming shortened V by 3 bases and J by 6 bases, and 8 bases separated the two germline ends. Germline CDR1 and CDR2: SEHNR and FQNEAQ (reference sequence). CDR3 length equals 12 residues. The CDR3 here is CASSFYRDGYTF. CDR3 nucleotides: TGTGCCAGCAGCTTCTACAGAGATGGCTACACCTTC.

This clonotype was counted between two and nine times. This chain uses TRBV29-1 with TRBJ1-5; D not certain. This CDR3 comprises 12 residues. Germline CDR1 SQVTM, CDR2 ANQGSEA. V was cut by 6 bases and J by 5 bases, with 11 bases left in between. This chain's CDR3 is CSVGLNDQPQHF. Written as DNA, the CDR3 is TGCAGCGTCGGGCTGAACGATCAGCCCCAGCATTTT.

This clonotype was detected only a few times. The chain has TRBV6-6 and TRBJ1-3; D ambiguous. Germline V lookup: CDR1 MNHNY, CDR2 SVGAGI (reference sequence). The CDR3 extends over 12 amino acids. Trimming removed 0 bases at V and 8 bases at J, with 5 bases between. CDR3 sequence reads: CASSYSLDTIYF. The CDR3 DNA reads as TGTGCCAGCAGTTACTCGCTTGACACCATATATTTT.

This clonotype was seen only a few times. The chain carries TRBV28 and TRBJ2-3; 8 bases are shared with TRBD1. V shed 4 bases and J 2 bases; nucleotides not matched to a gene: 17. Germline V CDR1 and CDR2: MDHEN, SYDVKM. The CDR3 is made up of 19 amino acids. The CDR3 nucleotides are TGTGCCAGCAGTTGCCGGACAGGGCGGGGTCCCGCGTACACAGATACGCAGTATTTT. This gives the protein CASSCRTGRGPAYTDTQYF.

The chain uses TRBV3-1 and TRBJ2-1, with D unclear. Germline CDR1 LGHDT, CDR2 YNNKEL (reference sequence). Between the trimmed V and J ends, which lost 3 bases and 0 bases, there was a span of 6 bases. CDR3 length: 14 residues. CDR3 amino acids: CASSHSSSYNEQFF. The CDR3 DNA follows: TGTGCCAGCAGCCACTCGAGCTCCTACAATGAGCAGTTCTTC.

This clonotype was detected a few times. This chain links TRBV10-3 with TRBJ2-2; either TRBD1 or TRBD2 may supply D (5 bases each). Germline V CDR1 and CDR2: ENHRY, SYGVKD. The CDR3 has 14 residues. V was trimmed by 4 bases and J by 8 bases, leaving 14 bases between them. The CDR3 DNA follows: TGTGCCATCAGTGGGGACCTAGCAACGGGGGAGCTGTTTTTT. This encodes CAISGDLATGELFF.

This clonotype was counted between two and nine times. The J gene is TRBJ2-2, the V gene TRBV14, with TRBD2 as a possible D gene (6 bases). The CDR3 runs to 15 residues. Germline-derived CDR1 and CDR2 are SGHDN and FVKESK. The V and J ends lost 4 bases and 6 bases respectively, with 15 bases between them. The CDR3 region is CASSRVHGEAGELFF. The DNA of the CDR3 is TGTGCCAGCAGCCGAGTCCACGGGGAGGCCGGGGAGCTGTTTTTT.

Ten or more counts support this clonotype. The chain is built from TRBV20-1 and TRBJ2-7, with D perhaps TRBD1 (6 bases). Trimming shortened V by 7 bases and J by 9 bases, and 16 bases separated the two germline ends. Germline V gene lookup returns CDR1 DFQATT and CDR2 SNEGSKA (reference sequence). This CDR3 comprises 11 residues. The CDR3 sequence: CSGDRPDGQYF. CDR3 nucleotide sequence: TGCAGTGGAGACAGGCCCGACGGGCAGTACTTC.

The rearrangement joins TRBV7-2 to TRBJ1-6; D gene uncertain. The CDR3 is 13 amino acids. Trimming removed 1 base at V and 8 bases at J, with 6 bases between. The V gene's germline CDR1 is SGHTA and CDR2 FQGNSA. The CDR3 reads CASSLEGYSPLHF. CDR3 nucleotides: TGTGCCAGCAGCTTAGAGGGATATTCACCCCTCCACTTT.

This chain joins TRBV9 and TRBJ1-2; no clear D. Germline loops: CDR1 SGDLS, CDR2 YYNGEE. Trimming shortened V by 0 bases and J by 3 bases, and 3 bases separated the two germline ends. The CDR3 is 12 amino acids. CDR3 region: CASSVGDYGYTF. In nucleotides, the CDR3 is TGTGCCAGCAGCGTAGGAGACTATGGCTACACCTTC. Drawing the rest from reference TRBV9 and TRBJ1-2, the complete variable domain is DSGVTQTPKHLITATGQRVTLRCSPRSGDLSVYWYQQSLDQGLQFLIQYYNGEERAKGNILERFSAQQFPDLHSELNLSSLELGDSALYFCASSVGDYGYTFGSGTRLTVV.

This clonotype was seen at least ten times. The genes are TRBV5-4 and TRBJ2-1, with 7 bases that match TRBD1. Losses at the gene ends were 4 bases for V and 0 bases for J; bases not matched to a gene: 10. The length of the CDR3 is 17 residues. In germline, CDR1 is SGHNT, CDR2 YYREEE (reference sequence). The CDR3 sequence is CASSGTNRGSSYNEQFF. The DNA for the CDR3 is TGTGCCAGCAGCGGAACAAACAGGGGAAGCTCCTACAATGAGCAGTTCTTC.

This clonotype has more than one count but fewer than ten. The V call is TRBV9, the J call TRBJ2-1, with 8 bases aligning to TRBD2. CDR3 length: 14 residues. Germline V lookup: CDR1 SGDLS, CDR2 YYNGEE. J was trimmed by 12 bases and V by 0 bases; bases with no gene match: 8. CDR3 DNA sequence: TGTGCCAGCAGCGTAGAAACAGCGGGAGTGATGCAGTTCTTC. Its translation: CASSVETAGVMQFF.

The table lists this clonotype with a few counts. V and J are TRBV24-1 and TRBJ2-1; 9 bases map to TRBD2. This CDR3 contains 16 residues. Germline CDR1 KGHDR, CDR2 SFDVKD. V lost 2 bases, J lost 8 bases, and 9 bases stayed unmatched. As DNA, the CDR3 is TGTGCCACCAGTGATTCCGGCGCGGGAGGGCCTGATGAGCAGTTCTTC. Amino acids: CATSDSGAGGPDEQFF.

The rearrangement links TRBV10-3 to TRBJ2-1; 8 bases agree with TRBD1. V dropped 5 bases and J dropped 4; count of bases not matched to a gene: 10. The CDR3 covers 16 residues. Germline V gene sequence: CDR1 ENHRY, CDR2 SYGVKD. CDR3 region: CAISSDRGDSYNEQFF. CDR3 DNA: TGTGCCATCAGTTCAGACAGGGGCGATTCTTACAATGAGCAGTTCTTC.